This T cell receptor (beta chain) was recovered during a study of shared clonotypes between healthy human individuals (dated by TCRdb to 2020 to 2022). A note on the overall study: The cohort comprised two women and a few men aged 18 to 49 years. For each donor, CD4 naive and CD4 memory were each given three plates, CD8 naive was given two plates, and CD8 memory was given one plate. To estimate repertoire size and how much clonotypes are shared between individuals, the study performed deep sequencing of blood TCR repertoires from five healthy adults. Different laboratories and diverse techniques were used to prepare libraries and sequence TCR repertoires, to increase sequencing depth and limit assay-specific biases. Per donor, leukapheresis produced somewhere between about 0.94 and 9 billion PBMCs. Broader findings and caveats from the paper: Sampling was restricted to blood, and TCR repertoires in tissue are likely to differ from TCR repertoires in blood. Naive subsets generally had larger estimated clonotype richness than memory subsets did. Higher generation probabilities were observed for clonotypes shared by all four sorted-subset donors than for non-shared clonotypes. The small number of donors limited the genetic and exposure-history diversity represented. Sharing across several donors was observed for 5% to 6.5% of naive CD4, 3% to 3.5% of naive CD8, over 2% of memory CD4, and approximately 0.41% of memory CD8 clonotypes. Rarefaction of sorted-subset datasets indicated incomplete sequencing despite the large sequencing depth. Pairwise subsampling led to the expectation that sequencing depth would affect the degree of clonotype sharing among donors.

As concerns this clone: The target of this receptor is not known. No much larger clone exists at a distance of one base, and base qualities are not known.

TCR CDR3 regions were amplified from genomic DNA by multiplex PCR using the deep immunoSEQ assay. Extracted genomic DNA from each cell subset was distributed evenly across all wells of several immunoSEQ 96-well plates, and each plate was treated as a replicate. Each replicate PCR for sorted subsets received about 210 ng genomic DNA, equal to about 30,000 T cell genomes. The purified libraries were quantified using a Qubit 3.0 fluorometer, sized with a Bioanalyzer 2100, and then quantified again using the KAPA Library Quantification kit. A separate single-read 150-cycle Illumina NextSeq 550 flow cell was used to sequence each immunoSEQ 96-well plate. On the authors' methods: The immunoSEQ output contained only junctional sequences without quality scores, so filtering could not match that applied to full-length reads. To assign V/J genes and CDR3, sequences were annotated against IMGT germline references using PyIR, a Python wrapper for IgBLAST v1.9. Reads with weak V/J assignments (E-value above 1e-6), missing CDR3, stop codons, out-of-frame junctions, or ambiguous translated residues were removed. V3J clonotypes were defined by identical inferred V gene, J gene, and CDR3 amino acid sequence. Percentage overlap between repertoires was calculated by dividing the number of shared unique clonotypes by the size of the smaller repertoire. Repertoire richness was assessed with RTK rarefaction, the Chao1 estimator, and Recon v2.1 estimates of unobserved clonotypes. Generation probabilities were computed with OLGA for all TCRbeta clonotypes obtained by the gDNA method from four donors. TCRdb's version of the immuneACCESS table is confined to in-frame rearrangements and falls short of the full clone set. An unresolved V gene accounts for under half of the shortfall where checked; the remainder is of unknown origin. V and J calls and clone size come straight from that table; D and trimming were deduced from the DNA. The sample profile shows about 2.3 million clones; 85% to 95% of them were found once. 0.3% to 0.45% of the sample is taken by the ten largest.

Healthy HIV-negative adults with no recently reported acute infections or vaccinations were included as donors. Only Caucasian adults living in Nashville, Tennessee, USA were represented among the donors. Magnetic negative selection was used to enrich CD4+ T cells, after which naive cells were positively selected on CD45RA and the negative fraction became the memory subset. After blood collection by leukapheresis, PBMCs were isolated using Ficoll-Histopaque density gradient centrifugation and then cryopreserved in the vapor phase of liquid nitrogen. Analytical flow cytometry was used to check the purity and quantity of every magnetically sorted T cell population. From each sorted fraction, genomic DNA was isolated and quantified by UV absorbance on a Nanodrop 2000c. Sequencing was carried out using naive CD4+ T cells from PBMCs. The sample's cell subset or site label, in plain terms: CD45RA+ positively selected. The source of this sequence is a young man in good health. Some clones in this sample may be carry-over from other donors' samples.

The CDR3 corresponds to CASSLGWAFEWEGDTEAFF. In nucleotide form, the sequence is TGCGCCAGCAGCCTGGGATGGGCCTTCGAGTGGGAAGGGGACACTGAAGCTTTCTTT. This receptor chain uses TRBV5-1 and TRBJ1-1; possibly the D gene is TRBD1, per 5 matching bases. Its CDR3 holds 19 amino acids, cysteine through phenylalanine. Only CDR3 DNA remains: 57 bases, in frame from the first base. The V end loses 4 bases and the J end loses 3 bases, and a stretch of 28 bases separates them. Via the germline V gene, CDR1 is SGHRS and CDR2 YFSETQ.